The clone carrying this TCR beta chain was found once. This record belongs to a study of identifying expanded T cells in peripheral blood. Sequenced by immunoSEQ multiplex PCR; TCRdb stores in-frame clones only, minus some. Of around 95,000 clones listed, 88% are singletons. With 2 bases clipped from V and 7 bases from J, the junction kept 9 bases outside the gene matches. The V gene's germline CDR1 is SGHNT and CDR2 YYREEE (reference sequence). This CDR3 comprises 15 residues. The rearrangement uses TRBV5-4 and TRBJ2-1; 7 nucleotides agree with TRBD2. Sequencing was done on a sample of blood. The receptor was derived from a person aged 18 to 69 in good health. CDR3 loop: CASSFGGSTINEQFF. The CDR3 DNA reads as TGTGCCAGCAGCTTCGGCGGGAGTACTATAAATGAGCAGTTCTTC.